A single sample is the source of the 21 T cell receptor beta chains below, sequenced in a study of response to subunit inactivated influenza vaccine. TCRdb reanalysed the RT-PCR reads using MiXCR and keeps one entry per CDR3 protein. The table shows about 160,000 distinct CDR3 sequences, with approximately 10% occurring only once. This sample comprised non-naive T cells sorted from PBMCs, obtained 45 days after vaccination. The receptor source for this set is a man aged 45-65 years who received an inactivated influenza vaccine.

This chain joins TRBV11-2 and TRBJ2-2, with 10 positions matching TRBD2. Germline values: CDR1 SGHAT, CDR2 FQNNGV. The trim removed 2 bases at V and 3 bases at J, leaving 9 bases unmatched. The CDR3 runs to 18 residues. CDR3 DNA sequence: TGTGCCAGCAGCTTAACACCGGGACTAGCGACTCACACCGGGGAGCTGTTTTTT. Amino acid sequence: CASSLTPGLATHTGELFF.

This clonotype was seen ten or more times. This CDR3 is CASSTLNYGYTF. CDR3 nucleotide sequence: TGTGCCAGCAGCACTCTTAACTATGGCTACACCTTC. The chain joins TRBV28 to TRBJ1-2, with no clear D. The germline CDR1 and CDR2 sequences are MDHEN and SYDVKM. The CDR3 is 12 amino acids. V was shortened by 6 bases and J by 1 base, with 6 bases between the two germline ends.

This clonotype was counted once. This rearrangement joins TRBV20-1 to TRBJ2-1; 9 bases are shared with TRBD2. Trimming cost V 3 bases and J 4 bases; bases outside gene matches: 7. Germline CDR1 reads DFQATT; CDR2 reads SNEGSKA (reference sequence). This CDR3 comprises 15 residues. The CDR3 nucleotides are TGCAGTGCTAGGGTGGCGGGAGGGGGGTACAATGAGCAGTTCTTC. Its protein product is CSARVAGGGYNEQFF.

This chain connects TRBV18 to TRBJ1-1; D not certain. Trimming took off 3 bases at V and 1 base at J, with 12 bases between the two ends. The CDR3 has 15 residues. CDR1 is KGHSH and CDR2 is LQKENI in the germline V gene. The CDR3 region has the DNA TGTGCCAGCTCACCGACACCGCCCGGGAACACTGAAGCTTTCTTT. This sequence encodes CASSPTPPGNTEAFF. Looking up the rest from reference TRBV18 and TRBJ1-1 gives the full variable domain: NAGVMQNPRHLVRRRGQEARLRCSPMKGHSHVYWYRQLPEEGLKFMVYLQKENIIDESGMPKERFSAEFPKEGPSILRIQQVVRGDSAAYFCASSPTPPGNTEAFFGQGTRLTVV.

The J gene is TRBJ2-5, the V gene TRBV9; the match to TRBD2 covers 10 bases. V dropped 4 bases and J dropped 5; count of bases not matched to a gene: 5. Germline lookup yields CDR1 SGDLS and CDR2 YYNGEE. The CDR3 extends over 14 amino acids. CDR3 in DNA: TGTGCCAGCAGCCTACTGACTAGCGGGGAGACCCAGTACTTC. The encoded protein is CASSLLTSGETQYF.

V usage is TRBV3-1 and J usage is TRBJ2-5; 10 positions match TRBD2. Germline CDR1 LGHDT, CDR2 YNNKEL (reference sequence). The length of the CDR3 is 15 residues. J lost 4 bases, V lost 1 base, and 3 bases had no gene match. CDR3 nucleotide sequence: TGTGCCAGCAGCCAAGCGGTAGCGGGGGGAGAGACCCAGTACTTC. Translation gives CASSQAVAGGETQYF.

J is TRBJ2-7 and V is TRBV7-2, with 14 positions matching TRBD2. This CDR3 region has 15 residues. Germline V CDR1 and CDR2: SGHTA, FQGNSA. The V and J ends lost 4 bases and 6 bases, in that order; junction bases with no gene match: 5. CDR3 loop: CASSWTGLAGVEQYF. In DNA form, the CDR3 reads TGTGCCAGCAGCTGGACGGGACTAGCGGGAGTCGAGCAGTACTTC.

This clonotype was recorded many times. This chain links TRBV7-8 with TRBJ2-5, with 11 bases lining up with TRBD2. V dropped 5 bases and J dropped 2; count of bases not matched to a gene: 7. Germline V CDR1 and CDR2: SGHVS, FQNEAQ. CDR3 length equals 16 residues. The CDR3 sequence: CASSTRLAGRQETQYF. The CDR3 DNA reads TGTGCCAGCAGCACACGACTAGCGGGGAGACAAGAGACCCAGTACTTC.

This clonotype was recorded at least ten times. This CDR3 is CASSLYLKRDRETQYF. The CDR3 region has the DNA TGTGCCAGCAGTTTATATTTGAAGCGGGACCGAGAGACCCAGTACTTC. The chain recombines TRBV12-3 or TRBV12-4 with TRBJ2-5; 7 bases map to TRBD2. The CDR3 extends over 16 amino acids. Losses at the gene ends were 2 bases for V and 4 bases for J; bases not matched to a gene: 10.

This clonotype was picked up a small number of times. This chain links TRBV18 with TRBJ1-5, with D perhaps matching TRBD1 (6 bases). The V end was cut by 3 bases, the J end by 6 bases, with 15 bases between. The CDR3 has 15 residues. Germline V gene data show CDR1 as KGHSH and CDR2 as LQKENI. As DNA, the CDR3 is TGTGCCAGCTCACCCCCCGGGGGCAGCGGTCAGCCCCAGCATTTT. This translates into CASSPPGGSGQPQHF.

This clonotype turned up a few times. The chain joins TRBV11-1 to TRBJ1-1; maybe TRBD1 (5 bases). The CDR3 covers 16 residues. Germline V gene data show CDR1 as SGHAT and CDR2 as FQDESV (reference sequence). Deletions cut 1 base from V and 1 base from J, with 13 bases between. CDR3 residues: CASSLVFGGSNTEAFF. The CDR3 DNA reads as TGTGCCAGCAGCTTAGTATTTGGGGGTTCGAACACTGAAGCTTTCTTT.

This clonotype was counted only a few times. The chain has TRBV4-1 and TRBJ1-1; D perhaps matches TRBD1 (5 bases). Germline CDR1 MGHRA, CDR2 YSYEKL. There are 15 residues in the CDR3. V lost 1 base, J lost 1 base, and 10 bases lay in between. CDR3 bases: TGCGCCAGCAGCCAAGGTCCGGGACCGAACACTGAAGCTTTCTTT. It yields the protein CASSQGPGPNTEAFF.

In this sample, this clonotype turned up many times. The chain has TRBV3-1 and TRBJ2-7; 11 bases match TRBD1. V gave up 5 bases and J gave up 5 bases; unmatched junction bases: 5. The CDR3 loop spans 14 amino acids. Germline assignment: CDR1 LGHDT and CDR2 YNNKEL (reference sequence). CDR3 in DNA: TGTGCCAGCAGCTCAGGACAGGGGGCCGACGAGCAGTACTTC. This sequence encodes CASSSGQGADEQYF.

In this sample, this clonotype turned up a few times. The rearrangement uses TRBV4-3 and TRBJ2-7; 10 bases fit TRBD1. The junction had 11 bases not matched to a gene; V was cut back by 3 bases and J by 6 bases. CDR1 LGHNA and CDR2 YSLEER come from the germline V gene. There are 16 residues in the CDR3. CDR3 nucleotide sequence: TGCGCCAGCAGCCAGGAGGGACAGGGGCCTTTGGTCGAGCAGTACTTC. Its protein is CASSQEGQGPLVEQYF.

The chain combines TRBV6-5 with TRBJ2-5; no clear D. Germline V lookup: CDR1 MNHEY, CDR2 SVGAGI. Trimming took 3 bases from V and 3 from J, leaving 11 bases between them. CDR3 length: 14 amino acids. CDR3 sequence reads: CASSYRQRKETQYF. The CDR3 DNA follows: TGTGCCAGCAGTTATAGGCAGAGGAAAGAGACCCAGTACTTC.

The chain is built from TRBV5-1 and TRBJ2-3; unclear D gene. This CDR3 is built from 12 residues. V was cut by 7 bases and J by 4 bases, with 10 bases left in between. The germline V gene has CDR1 SGHRS and CDR2 YFSETQ. The CDR3 spells CASVCIPDTQYF. The CDR3 nucleotides are TGCGCCAGCGTTTGTATTCCAGATACGCAGTATTTT.

The J gene is TRBJ2-4, the V gene TRBV20-1, with 10 bases fitting TRBD2. V was pared by 1 base and J by 6 bases, with 9 bases of the junction left unmatched. This CDR3 is 16 amino acids long. Germline V lookup: CDR1 DFQATT, CDR2 SNEGSKA (reference sequence). The CDR3 loop reads CSARAVLAGVGNIQYF. CDR3 sequence (DNA): TGCAGTGCTAGAGCCGTTCTAGCGGGAGTTGGAAACATTCAGTACTTC.

The CDR3 bases are TGTGCCAGCAGCCAAGACTTTGGTGGGTTTAACTATGGCTACACCTTC. Protein product: CASSQDFGGFNYGYTF. This chain uses TRBV3-1 with TRBJ1-2; D gene ambiguous. V was shortened by 0 bases and J by 1 base, with 12 bases between the two germline ends. Germline CDR1 and CDR2: LGHDT and YNNKEL (reference sequence). There are 16 residues in the CDR3.

J is TRBJ2-1 and V is TRBV14; 10 bases map to TRBD2. V lost 6 bases to trimming and J lost 9 bases; unmatched junction nucleotides: 11. Germline V CDR1 and CDR2: SGHDN, FVKESK. The CDR3 spans 15 residues. CDR3 region: CASSSPGLASSEQFF. DNA of the CDR3: TGTGCCAGCAGTAGTCCGGGACTAGCGTCTAGTGAGCAGTTCTTC.

This clonotype was recorded a few times. This chain joins TRBV20-1 and TRBJ1-1; the match to TRBD1 covers 8 bases. The trim removed 5 bases at V and 6 bases at J, leaving 5 bases unmatched. The CDR3 is 12 amino acids. CDR1 is DFQATT, CDR2 SNEGSKA, per germline (reference sequence). The CDR3 DNA sequence: TGCAGTGCTGGGGGACAGGAGGCTGAAGCTTTCTTT. Translated, it gives CSAGGQEAEAFF.

This clonotype was seen a handful of times. This chain uses TRBV11-3 with TRBJ1-6; tentatively, D is TRBD1 (5 bases). Trimming left V 3 bases short and J 4 bases short, with 7 bases between. The CDR3 totals 14 residues. Germline CDR1 SGHNT, CDR2 YENEEA. CDR3 sequence: CASSLGVYNSPLHF. CDR3 coding DNA: TGTGCCAGCAGCTTGGGGGTTTATAATTCACCCCTCCACTTT.